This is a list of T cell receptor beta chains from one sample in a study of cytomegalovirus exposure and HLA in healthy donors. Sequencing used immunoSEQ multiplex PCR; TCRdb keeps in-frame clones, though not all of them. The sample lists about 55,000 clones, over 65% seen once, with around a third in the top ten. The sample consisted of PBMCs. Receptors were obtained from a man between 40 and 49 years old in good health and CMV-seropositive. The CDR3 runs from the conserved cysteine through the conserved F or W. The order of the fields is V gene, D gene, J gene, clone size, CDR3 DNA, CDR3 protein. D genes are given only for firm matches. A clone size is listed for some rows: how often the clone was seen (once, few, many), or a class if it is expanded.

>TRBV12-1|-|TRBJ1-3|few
TGTGCCAGCCCCCCCAGGGGGCCCTCTGGAAACACCATATATTTT
CASPPRGPSGNTIYF
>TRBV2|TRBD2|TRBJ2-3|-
TGTGCCAGCAGATCCTTAGCGGGGGGGCACACAGATACGCAGTATTTT
CASRSLAGGHTDTQYF
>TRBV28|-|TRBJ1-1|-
TGTGCCAGCAGTATCGACAATGAAGCTTTCTTT
CASSIDNEAFF
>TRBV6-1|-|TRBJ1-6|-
TGTGCCAGCAGTGAAGGGACAGTTGAGGTGGGCTTTAATTCACCCCTCCACTTT
CASSEGTVEVGFNSPLHF
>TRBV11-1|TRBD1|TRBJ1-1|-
TGTGCCAGCAGCTTAACTGTCCCGACAGGGGAAGTGAACACTGAAGCTTTCTTT
CASSLTVPTGEVNTEAFF
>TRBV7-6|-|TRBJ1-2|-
TGTGCCACCCGCCCAGGGCCCTATGGCTACACCTTC
CATRPGPYGYTF
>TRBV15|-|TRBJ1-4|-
TGTGCCACCAGCAGACCGGACAGTAGGGGCGTCAGGCCAGGCGAAAAACTGTTTTTT
CATSRPDSRGVRPGEKLFF
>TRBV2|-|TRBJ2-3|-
TGTGCCAGCAGTAAGTCAGCGGCTAGGGATGTGACAGATACGCAGTATTTT
CASSKSAARDVTDTQYF
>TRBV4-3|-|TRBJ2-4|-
TGCGCCAGCAGCCAAGATGCGCCAGGGCAAAAAAACATTCAGTACTTC
CASSQDAPGQKNIQYF
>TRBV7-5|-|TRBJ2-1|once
TGTGTCAGAAGCCCCAGGGGCGACAGACGGGGCTACAATGAGCAGTTCTTC
CVRSPRGDRRGYNEQFF
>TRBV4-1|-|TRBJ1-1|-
TGCGCCAGCAGCCAAGATGAGGCGGAAGATAACACTGAAGCTTTCTTT
CASSQDEAEDNTEAFF
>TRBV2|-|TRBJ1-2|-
TGTGCCAGCAGTGCCGGGGTTGTGGACTATGGCTACACCTTC
CASSAGVVDYGYTF
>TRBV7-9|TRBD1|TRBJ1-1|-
TGTGCCAGCAGCTCGTCGGGACAGGGGGCAATGAGGACTGAAGCTTTCTTT
CASSSSGQGAMRTEAFF
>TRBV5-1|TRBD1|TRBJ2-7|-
TGCGCCAGCAGCTTGAAGACAGGGGGATTCTACGAGCAGTACTTC
CASSLKTGGFYEQYF